The 14 T cell receptor beta chains below come from one sample, sequenced in a study of early T cells in non-severe SARS-CoV-2 infection. TCRdb re-called the 5' RACE reads through MiXCR, storing one row per CDR3 protein. The repertoire holds 55,000 to 75,000 distinct CDR3 sequences, with about 7.7% as singletons. Sequences were obtained from whole blood. These receptor sequences come from an adult who was a healthcare worker with PCR-confirmed SARS-CoV-2 infection or an uninfected control (not recorded which).

Only a few counts were recorded for this clonotype. The V and J genes are TRBV3-1 and TRBJ2-7, with D possibly TRBD2 on 6 matching bases. Germline V gene data show CDR1 as LGHDT and CDR2 as YNNKEL (reference sequence). The CDR3 length is 16 residues. Trimming stripped 1 base from V and 6 bases from J, with 19 bases between. The CDR3, as DNA: TGTGCCAGCAGCCAAGTAACCGGAGGGATGTCCGGCGAGCAGTACTTC. It is translated as CASSQVTGGMSGEQYF.

The sample holds many counts of this clonotype. The chain uses TRBV5-1 and TRBJ2-7; 8 bases align to TRBD1. The CDR3 runs 15 residues. The germline gives CDR1 SGHRS, CDR2 YFSETQ. V trimming: 0 bases; J trimming: 6 bases; junction bases outside the gene matches: 8. CDR3 residues: CASSLESATGVEQYF. For the CDR3, the DNA is TGCGCCAGCAGCTTGGAAAGTGCGACAGGGGTCGAGCAGTACTTC.

In its sample, this clonotype was seen many times. This rearrangement joins TRBV27 to TRBJ2-5; D not resolved. Germline V gene sequence: CDR1 MNHEY, CDR2 SMNVEV (reference sequence). Deletions cut 8 bases from V and 5 bases from J, with 15 bases between. The CDR3 length is 13 residues. CDR3 bases: TGTGCCAGCGCCACCGGTTCGAGGGAGACCCAGTACTTC. Its translation is CASATGSRETQYF.

The chain employs TRBV29-1 and TRBJ2-1; 7 bases agree with TRBD2. This CDR3 region has 14 residues. The germline CDR1 and CDR2 sequences are SQVTM and ANQGSEA. After removal of 8 bases from V and 3 bases from J, the junction contained 10 bases not matched to a gene. The CDR3 sequence is CSPWGGLGYNEQFF. Written as DNA, the CDR3 is TGCAGCCCCTGGGGGGGGTTAGGCTACAATGAGCAGTTCTTC.

This clonotype was recorded many times. The chain couples TRBV24-1 to TRBJ2-2; the D gene is possibly TRBD1 (6 bases). CDR1 is KGHDR, CDR2 SFDVKD, per germline. The germline V and J ends were trimmed by 4 bases and 4 bases, with 15 bases remaining between them. The CDR3 has 16 residues. CDR3: CATSDPTRGRTGELFF. Here the CDR3 DNA reads TGTGCCACCAGTGACCCTACCAGGGGTCGCACCGGGGAGCTGTTTTTT.

This clonotype was seen ten or more times. The CDR3 loop reads CASYIGGTDTQYF. DNA for the CDR3: TGTGCCAGCTACATCGGGGGCACAGATACGCAGTATTTT. The rearrangement uses TRBV18 and TRBJ2-3; TRBD2 might be the D (5 bases). The CDR3 sequence is 13 residues long. Trimming shortened V by 7 bases and J by 1 base, and 9 bases separated the two germline ends. CDR1 and CDR2 from the germline V gene are KGHSH and LQKENI.

This clonotype was counted at least ten times. The DNA of the CDR3 is TGTGCCAGCAGTCCGGCGTCCGGGTACTATGGCTACACCTTC. It translates to CASSPASGYYGYTF. The chain joins TRBV28 to TRBJ1-2; D gene unclear. The CDR3 consists of 14 residues. Germline V gene sequence: CDR1 MDHEN, CDR2 SYDVKM. The V gene lost 5 bases and the J gene lost 3 bases, with 13 bases spanning the gap.

This clonotype has a handful of counts. The V and J genes are TRBV7-7 and TRBJ2-5, with D perhaps matching TRBD2 (5 bases). CDR1 and CDR2 (germline): SSHAT, FNYEAQ (reference sequence). The germline V and J ends were trimmed by 1 base and 4 bases, with 13 bases remaining between them. This CDR3 has 15 residues. This chain's CDR3 is CASSLDSGDGETQYF. The CDR3 DNA reads as TGTGCCAGCAGCTTAGACTCCGGGGATGGAGAGACCCAGTACTTC.

This clonotype was detected ten times or more. This chain links TRBV21-1 with TRBJ1-2. TRBV21-1 is described as a pseudogene. This CDR3 spans 13 amino acids. CDR3 in amino acids: CASSKYPVYGYTF. DNA of the CDR3: TGTGCCAGCAGCAAATACCCAGTCTATGGCTACACCTTC.

This clonotype occurred many times. The genes are TRBV12-5 and TRBJ2-5, with 7 bases lining up with TRBD1. The V and J ends lost 8 bases and 4 bases, in that order; junction bases with no gene match: 10. The CDR3 is made up of 14 amino acids. CDR1 and CDR2 from the germline V gene are LGHNT and FRNRAP. The CDR3 DNA reads TGTGCTAGTCCCTATTTTGGGACAGTAGAGACCCAGTACTTC. Translating gives CASPYFGTVETQYF.

This clonotype was found a few times. The V gene is TRBV24-1, the J gene TRBJ2-3, with TRBD2 identical over 9 bases. The CDR3 is 19 amino acids. The junction had 11 bases not matched to a gene; V was cut back by 2 bases and J by 0 bases. Germline loops: CDR1 KGHDR, CDR2 SFDVKD. DNA for the CDR3: TGTGCCACCAGTGATTCCGTTCCGACTAGCGGCTATAGCACAGATACGCAGTATTTT. This translates into CATSDSVPTSGYSTDTQYF.

This clonotype occurred a few times. This chain links TRBV20-1 with TRBJ2-7; 8 nucleotides match TRBD2. This CDR3 comprises 12 residues. The V segment lost 7 bases and the J segment 7 bases; nucleotides outside the gene matches: 9. Germline-derived CDR1 and CDR2 are DFQATT and SNEGSKA (reference sequence). In nucleotides, the CDR3 is TGCAGTGTATTCGGCCCGGGGGGGGAGCAGTACTTC. Its translation is CSVFGPGGEQYF.

At least ten counts were recorded for this clonotype. This rearrangement joins TRBV30 to TRBJ1-5; 7 positions agree with TRBD1. The V gene's germline CDR1 is GTSNPN and CDR2 SVGIG (reference sequence). V shed 7 bases, J shed 9 bases, and the junction held 9 bases outside the gene matches. The length of the CDR3 is 12 residues. Here the CDR3 reads CASSQGDAPQHF. CDR3 coding DNA: TGTGCCTCCTCGCAGGGGGACGCGCCCCAGCATTTT.

At least ten counts were recorded for this clonotype. The chain joins TRBV5-1 to TRBJ2-7, with TRBD2 as a possible D gene (5 bases). CDR1 is SGHRS and CDR2 is YFSETQ in the germline V gene. There are 14 residues in the CDR3. Trimming cost V 0 bases and J 5 bases, with 12 bases left between them. As DNA, the CDR3 is TGCGCCAGCAGCTTGGGACCGGGTAGCGACGAGCAGTACTTC. Residues: CASSLGPGSDEQYF.